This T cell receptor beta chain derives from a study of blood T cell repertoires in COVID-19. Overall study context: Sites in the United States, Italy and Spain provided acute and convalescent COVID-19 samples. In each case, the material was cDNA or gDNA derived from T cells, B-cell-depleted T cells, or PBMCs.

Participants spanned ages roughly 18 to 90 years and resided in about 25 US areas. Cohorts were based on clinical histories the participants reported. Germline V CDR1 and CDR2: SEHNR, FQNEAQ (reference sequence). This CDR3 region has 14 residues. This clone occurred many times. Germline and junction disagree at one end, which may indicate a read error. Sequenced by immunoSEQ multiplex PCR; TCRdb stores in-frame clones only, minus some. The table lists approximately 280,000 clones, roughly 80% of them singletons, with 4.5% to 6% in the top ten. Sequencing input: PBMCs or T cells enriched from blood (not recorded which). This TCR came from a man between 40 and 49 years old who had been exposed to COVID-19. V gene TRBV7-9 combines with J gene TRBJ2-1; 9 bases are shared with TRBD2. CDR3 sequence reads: CASSLAGVDNEQFF. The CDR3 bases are TGTGCCAGCAGTTTAGCGGGAGTTGACAATGAGCAGTTCTTC.